This passage covers 8 T cell receptor beta chains from one sample sequenced in a study of Ad26.COV2.S vaccination and SARS-CoV-2 variants. Treatment here: about 20 received Ad26.COV2.S at low or high dose, single or two shots; about 5 received placebo; per-sample allocation not given. Collection of samples fell on day 63 after the first vaccine or placebo injection. Profiled with immunoSEQ multiplex PCR; TCRdb holds only in-frame clones, not every one. This sample yields around 500,000 clones, of which 80% to 90% are seen a single time; about 1.5% belongs to the top ten. The sample was peripheral blood, taken in a trial of Ad26.COV2.S vaccine versus placebo. The receptors were sampled from a person aged 18 to 59 who received the Ad26.COV2.S COVID-19 vaccine or a placebo.

This clone was seen a single time. The chain carries TRBV6-2 or TRBV6-3 and TRBJ2-7; 12 bases fit TRBD2. The CDR3 contains 14 residues. Germline trimming cut 6 bases from V and 6 bases from J; bases unmatched to any gene: 6. Germline CDR1 MNHEY, CDR2 SVGEGT. In DNA, the CDR3 is TGTGCCAGCAGACCTAGCGGGGGGGCCGGCGAGCAGTACTTC. Protein: CASRPSGGAGEQYF.

The V gene is TRBV28, the J gene TRBJ1-6; no firm D call. Germline lookup yields CDR1 MDHEN and CDR2 SYDVKM. Deletions cut 4 bases from V and 4 bases from J, with 5 bases between. CDR3 length: 13 amino acids. Written as DNA, the CDR3 is TGTGCCAGCAGTTCCCCGTATAATTCACCCCTCCACTTT. Residues: CASSSPYNSPLHF. Combining the CDR3 with reference TRBV28 and TRBJ1-6 gives the whole variable domain DVKVTQSSRYLVKRTGEKVFLECVQDMDHENMFWYRQDPGLGLRLIYFSYDVKMKEKGDIPEGYSVSREKKERFSLILESASTNQTSMYLCASSSPYNSPLHFGNGTRLTVT.

This clone has just one count. V gene TRBV5-4 combines with J gene TRBJ1-1, with no clear D. V was pared by 5 bases and J by 1 base, with 30 bases between. In germline, CDR1 is SGHNT, CDR2 YYREEE (reference sequence). The CDR3 runs to 20 residues. CDR3 coding DNA: TGTGCCAGCAGAGAGCCCGATCCGTCCTTTGGGGTCGATACGAACACTGAAGCTTTCTTT. It specifies CASREPDPSFGVDTNTEAFF.

CDR3 DNA sequence: TGTGCCAGTAGTATCTTGCAGAACAATGAGCAGTTCTTC. It specifies CASSILQNNEQFF. This chain links TRBV19 with TRBJ2-1, with D hard to call. The V gene lost 3 bases and the J gene lost 5 bases, with 8 bases spanning the gap. Germline-derived CDR1 and CDR2 are LNHDA and SQIVND (reference sequence). CDR3 length equals 13 residues.

This chain connects TRBV6-6 to TRBJ2-5; 7 bases map to TRBD2. The germline V gene has CDR1 MNHNY and CDR2 SVGAGI (reference sequence). The CDR3 covers 16 residues. V lost 6 bases, J lost 4 bases, and 14 bases stayed unmatched. CDR3 DNA: TGTGCCAGCAGCCCAGCACCGGGACTACCAGGAGAGACCCAGTACTTC. Translating it yields CASSPAPGLPGETQYF.

This clone showed up just a few times. This chain uses TRBV25-1 with TRBJ1-3, with TRBD1 matching over 7 bases. This CDR3 spans 14 amino acids. The V and J ends lost 3 bases and 2 bases, in that order; junction bases with no gene match: 1. Germline V gene lookup returns CDR1 MGHDK and CDR2 SYGVNS. The CDR3 here is CASSETGTGNTIYF. The DNA for the CDR3 is TGTGCCAGCAGTGAGACAGGGACTGGAAACACCATATATTTT.

The chain links TRBV3-1 (or the pseudogene TRBV3-2) to TRBJ2-2; D is possibly TRBD2 (5 bases). The V end was cut by 1 base, the J end by 6 bases, with 12 bases between. The length of the CDR3 is 15 residues. Germline V gene sequence: CDR1 LGHDT, CDR2 YNNKEL (reference sequence). In DNA form, the CDR3 reads TGTGCCAGCAGCCAAGCGCCTAGCCTTCCCGGGGAGCTGTTTTTT. This encodes CASSQAPSLPGELFF.

This chain links TRBV5-8 with TRBJ2-3, with D tentatively TRBD1 (6 bases). V lost 2 bases to trimming and J lost 9 bases, with 13 bases between them. CDR3 length: 13 amino acids. Germline V gene sequence: CDR1 SGHTS, CDR2 YDEGEE. CDR3 in DNA: TGTGCCAGCAGCTTAGACAGGAGAAGAACGCAGTATTTT. Protein: CASSLDRRRTQYF.